The 15 T cell receptor beta chains in this list originate from one sample, sequenced in a study of PD-L1 blockade in urothelial cancer. Generated by immunoSEQ multiplex PCR, the TCRdb table keeps only in-frame clones and is missing some. This table has about 87,000 clones, roughly 84% appearing once. This sample's time point: pretreatment peripheral blood. Sequencing was performed on PBMCs, taken around atezolizumab (anti-PD-L1) treatment. The origin of the receptors is a man in his fifties or sixties with urothelial cancer.

This clone was counted between two and nine times. The chain employs TRBV5-1 and TRBJ1-6; the match to TRBD1 covers 9 bases. Unmatched junction bases numbered 0, after V lost 0 bases and J lost 8 bases. CDR3 size: 14 residues. Looked up from germline, CDR1 is SGHRS and CDR2 is YFSETQ. The CDR3, as DNA: TGCGCCAGCAGCTTGGGGACAGGGGATTCACCCCTCCACTTT. This sequence encodes CASSLGTGDSPLHF.

The chain uses TRBV11-1 and TRBJ2-7, with 9 bases identical to TRBD2. The CDR3 length is 18 residues. V lost 5 bases to trimming and J lost 3 bases; unmatched junction nucleotides: 17. Germline V gives CDR1 SGHAT, CDR2 FQDESV (reference sequence). The CDR3 DNA reads as TGTGCCAGCAGCCCCCTCCCGGGGGCGGGGGGGCTTAACTACGAGCAGTACTTC. The encoded protein is CASSPLPGAGGLNYEQYF.

The V and J genes are TRBV28 and TRBJ2-7; 11 positions match TRBD1. J lost 4 bases, V lost 8 bases, and 7 bases had no gene match. The CDR3 covers 14 residues. Germline-derived CDR1 and CDR2 are MDHEN and SYDVKM. The CDR3 here is CASRRGQGGYEQYF. CDR3 nucleotide sequence: TGTGCCAGCCGGAGGGGACAGGGGGGTTACGAGCAGTACTTC.

The chain recombines TRBV11-2 with TRBJ1-5, with D possibly being TRBD1 (5 bases). The ends were cut back, 5 bases at V and 6 bases at J, with 14 bases in the middle. This CDR3 contains 14 residues. The V gene's germline CDR1 is SGHAT and CDR2 FQNNGV. The CDR3 coding sequence is TGTGCCAGCAGCGCCCGGTCGGGGGGTCAGCCCCAGCATTTT. Translation gives CASSARSGGQPQHF.

The chain recombines TRBV7-9 with TRBJ1-2; 11 bases agree with TRBD1. The CDR3 sequence is 16 residues long. J was trimmed by 5 bases and V by 1 base; bases with no gene match: 6. Germline assignment: CDR1 SEHNR and CDR2 FQNEAQ (reference sequence). The CDR3 spells CASSLEPGQGVYGYTF. DNA of the CDR3: TGTGCCAGCAGCTTAGAGCCGGGACAGGGGGTGTATGGCTACACCTTC.

The chain couples TRBV15 to TRBJ2-7, with 7 bases that match TRBD1. The CDR3 has 14 residues. CDR1 is LNHNV and CDR2 is YYDKDF in the germline V gene (reference sequence). V lost 0 bases, J lost 4 bases, and 3 bases stayed unmatched. The CDR3 region is CATSREQGLYEQYF. The CDR3, as DNA: TGTGCCACCAGCAGAGAACAGGGGTTGTACGAGCAGTACTTC.

This rearrangement joins TRBV5-6 to TRBJ1-2; 8 bases match TRBD1. In germline, CDR1 is SGHDT, CDR2 YYEEEE. Trimming at V came to 5 bases and at J to 4 bases, leaving 10 bases not matched to a gene. There are 15 residues in the CDR3. As DNA, the CDR3 is TGTGCCAGCAGTCGTCTGCAGGGGGCAGGCTATGGCTACACCTTC. It codes for CASSRLQGAGYGYTF.

The genes are TRBV29-1 and TRBJ2-7; TRBD2 aligns across 7 bases. This CDR3 has 13 residues. Losses at the gene ends were 4 bases for V and 5 bases for J; bases not matched to a gene: 8. Germline-derived CDR1 and CDR2 are SQVTM and ANQGSEA. The CDR3 nucleotides are TGCAGCGTTGTGTGGGGGGGGTTGGACGAGCAGTACTTC. Its protein product is CSVVWGGLDEQYF.

This clone has just a few counts. The genes are TRBV7-9 and TRBJ2-2, with D perhaps matching TRBD1 (6 bases). The V end lost 4 bases, the J end lost 5 bases, and 14 bases lay between the germline ends. Germline CDR1 SEHNR, CDR2 FQNEAQ (reference sequence). The CDR3 is 15 residues long. CDR3 sequence: CASSSQGSLTGELFF. The CDR3 coding sequence is TGTGCCAGCAGCTCACAGGGATCGTTGACCGGGGAGCTGTTTTTT.

This rearrangement joins TRBV4-3 to TRBJ1-2; perhaps TRBD1 as D (6 bases). The germline V and J ends were trimmed by 0 bases and 4 bases, with 9 bases remaining between them. CDR1 and CDR2 from the germline V gene are LGHNA and YSLEER. The CDR3 runs to 14 residues. The DNA for the CDR3 is TGCGCCAGCAGCCAAGAACAGGGAAGCTATGGCTACACCTTC. Encoded protein: CASSQEQGSYGYTF.

V is TRBV5-6 and J is TRBJ1-3, with a tentative D call TRBD1 (5 bases). CDR3 length: 16 residues. The V end lost 2 bases, the J end lost 4 bases, and 16 bases lay between the germline ends. The germline V gene encodes CDR1 SGHDT and CDR2 YYEEEE. CDR3 sequence: CASSFLRVIPGNTIYF. The CDR3 DNA reads TGTGCCAGCAGCTTTCTCAGGGTGATCCCCGGAAACACCATATATTTT.

The chain uses TRBV6-1 and TRBJ2-7, with D unclear. Per germline, CDR1 MNHNS and CDR2 SASEGT. The CDR3 runs to 15 residues. Trimming left V 4 bases short and J 7 bases short, with 20 bases between. As DNA, the CDR3 is TGTGCCAGCAGTGGCAAAGGCCGCCGGGTACGAGAGCAGTACTTC. Residues: CASSGKGRRVREQYF.

The chain employs TRBV6-5 and TRBJ1-6, with 7 bases fitting TRBD1. The CDR3 spans 15 residues. Germline-derived CDR1 and CDR2 are MNHEY and SVGAGI. Trimming took 2 bases from V and 10 from J; bases not matched to a gene: 8. DNA of the CDR3: TGTGCCAGCAGTTACAGAGGGGGCGAGAGGTCACCCCTCCACTTT. As protein: CASSYRGGERSPLHF.

The chain has TRBV28 and TRBJ2-1; D gene uncertain. V was pared by 6 bases and J by 7 bases, with 10 bases between. The germline V gene has CDR1 MDHEN and CDR2 SYDVKM. This CDR3 spans 12 amino acids. The CDR3 region is CASSPGLNEQFF. The CDR3 bases are TGTGCCAGCAGCCCTGGCCTTAATGAGCAGTTCTTC.

The V call is TRBV4-3, the J call TRBJ2-5, with a tentative D call TRBD1 (5 bases). This CDR3 is built from 15 residues. Germline V lookup: CDR1 LGHNA, CDR2 YSLEER. The V end lost 1 base, the J end lost 7 bases, and 16 bases lay between the germline ends. The CDR3 is CASSQVTGLLGTQYF. The DNA for the CDR3 is TGCGCCAGCAGCCAAGTCACAGGCCTTCTCGGGACCCAGTACTTC.